The rows below give T cell receptor beta chains drawn from one sample of a study of blood T cell repertoires in COVID-19. The method was immunoSEQ multiplex PCR; TCRdb's version includes in-frame clones alone and lacks a portion of them. The sample consists of just under 150,000 clones, approximately 80% of them appearing once. The sequenced sample was peripheral blood. All receptors derive from a human donor in a cohort sampled during active COVID-19. The CDR3 runs from the conserved cysteine through the conserved F or W. D genes are given only for firm matches. Not every row has a clone size; where given, it reads once, few, many or a size class.

V gene	J gene	clone size	D gene	CDR3 protein	CDR3 DNA
TRBV11-3	TRBJ2-2	-	TRBD2	CASSRGSSGGSGELFF	TGTGCCAGCAGCAGAGGGTCTAGCGGGGGGTCCGGGGAGCTGTTTTTT
TRBV3-1/TRBV3-2	TRBJ2-3	-	-	CASSQDMSGRSTDTQYF	TGTGCCAGCAGCCAAGATATGAGTGGTCGAAGCACAGATACGCAGTATTTT
TRBV7-2	TRBJ2-3	many	-	CASSLPGFADTQYF	TGTGCCAGCAGCTTACCGGGGTTCGCAGATACGCAGTATTTT
TRBV2	TRBJ2-2	-	TRBD1	CAGTGTGDTGELFF	TGTGCCGGTACCGGGACAGGGGACACCGGGGAGCTGTTTTTT
TRBV5-8	TRBJ1-1	-	-	CASSLYSGDEAFF	TGTGCCAGCAGCTTGTATTCGGGGGATGAAGCTTTCTTT
TRBV19	TRBJ1-3	-	-	CASSSRTASSGNTIYF	TGTGCCAGTAGTTCCCGGACAGCGAGCTCTGGAAACACCATATATTTT
TRBV2	TRBJ1-2	-	-	CASSGLGYAGYTF	TGTGCCAGCAGTGGTCTGGGCTACGCTGGCTACACCTTC
TRBV5-1	TRBJ1-1	-	-	CASSRGSTEAFF	TGCGCCAGCAGCCGGGGTAGCACTGAAGCTTTCTTT
TRBV6-2/TRBV6-3	TRBJ2-2	-	TRBD2	CASSYGLAGGLGELFF	TGTGCCAGCAGTTACGGATTAGCGGGAGGGCTTGGGGAGCTGTTTTTT
TRBV12-3/TRBV12-4	TRBJ1-1	-	TRBD1	CASTDRGKTEAFF	TGTGCCAGCACCGACAGGGGAAAAACTGAAGCTTTCTTT
TRBV2	TRBJ2-1	-	TRBD2	CASSRGLAGAGNEQFF	TGTGCCAGCAGTCGGGGACTAGCGGGAGCTGGGAATGAGCAGTTCTTC
TRBV7-8	TRBJ2-3	once	TRBD2	CASSSTWTSESTDTQYF	TGTGCCAGCAGCTCTACGTGGACTAGCGAAAGCACAGATACGCAGTATTTT
TRBV6-5	TRBJ1-3	few	-	CASSFGGPGNTIYF	TGTGCCAGCAGTTTCGGGGGGCCGGGAAACACCATATATTTT
TRBV19	TRBJ2-7	few	TRBD1	CASSVGTAYEQYF	TGTGCCAGTAGTGTCGGGACAGCCTACGAGCAGTACTTC
TRBV7-9	TRBJ1-4	-	-	CASSLGRRGNEKLFF	TGTGCCAGCAGCTTAGGTCGGAGGGGAAATGAAAAACTGTTTTTT
TRBV29-1	TRBJ2-3	-	TRBD2	CSVVAGDIKDTQYF	TGCAGCGTTGTGGCGGGAGACATCAAAGATACGCAGTATTTT
TRBV9	TRBJ2-3	-	-	CASRYTDTQYF	TGTGCCAGCCGGTACACAGATACGCAGTATTTT
TRBV9	TRBJ2-1	-	TRBD2	CASTTRDYADNEQFF	TGTGCCAGTACGACCCGGGACTACGCGGACAATGAGCAGTTCTTC
TRBV6-4	TRBJ2-1	-	TRBD2	CASSDTPGLNNEQFF	TGTGCCAGCAGTGACACGCCGGGACTAAACAATGAGCAGTTCTTC
TRBV7-9	TRBJ1-1	-	-	CASSSHFSGTEAFF	TGTGCCAGCAGTTCCCATTTTTCGGGGACTGAAGCTTTCTTT
TRBV19	TRBJ2-6	-	-	CASSKGDGNPGANVLTF	TGTGCCAGTAGTAAGGGGGACGGAAACCCTGGGGCCAACGTCCTGACTTTC
TRBV7-2	TRBJ2-5	-	TRBD1	CASSPGTGGETQYF	TGTGCCAGCAGCCCTGGAACAGGGGGGGAGACCCAGTACTTC
TRBV14	TRBJ1-1	-	-	CASSRQQNTEAFF	TGTGCCAGCAGTCGCCAACAGAACACTGAAGCTTTCTTT
TRBV2	TRBJ2-4	-	-	CASTLDRSKNIQYF	TGTGCCAGCACCCTGGACAGATCCAAAAACATTCAGTACTTC
TRBV5-5	TRBJ2-3	-	-	CASTPLARQAGGTDTQYF	TGTGCCAGCACCCCCTTAGCCAGACAGGCGGGGGGCACAGATACGCAGTATTTT
TRBV9	TRBJ2-3	-	-	CASSARGTSSTDTQYF	TGTGCCAGCAGCGCCCGAGGGACTTCTAGCACAGATACGCAGTATTTT
TRBV15	TRBJ1-4	-	-	CATSRVLVFAANEKLFF	TGTGCCACCAGCAGAGTTTTGGTTTTTGCGGCTAATGAAAAACTGTTTTTT
TRBV7-9	TRBJ1-6	-	-	CASSLMRIPPNNSPLHF	TGTGCCAGCAGCTTAATGCGGATCCCCCCCAATAATTCACCCCTCCACTTT
TRBV5-4	TRBJ2-7	-	-	CASSPGTSRTYEQYF	TGTGCCAGCAGCCCCGGGACATCTAGAACCTACGAGCAGTACTTC
TRBV4-1	TRBJ1-5	few	TRBD1	CASSETPTGRSNQPQHF	TGCGCCAGCAGCGAGACACCGACAGGGCGTAGCAATCAGCCCCAGCATTTT